This TCR beta chain came from a study of blood T cells in healthy people across ages. V shed 5 bases, J shed 6 bases, and the junction held 8 bases outside the gene matches. CDR3 length: 17 residues. Germline V gene lookup returns CDR1 SGDLS and CDR2 YYNGEE. Alongside a J-beta primer mix, a sample-barcoded 5' primer served in a second PCR lasting about 7 to 11 cycles. Each CDR3 protein gets one entry after TCRdb re-called the 5' RACE reads with MiXCR. The table includes some 730,000 distinct CDR3 sequences, roughly 20% detected once. V and J are TRBV9 and TRBJ2-1, with 16 bases fitting TRBD2. Input material: blood. This TCR was recovered from a man aged 70 or older in good health. This chain's CDR3 is CASSPGLAGGPGNEQFF. DNA for the CDR3: TGTGCCAGCAGTCCGGGACTAGCGGGAGGGCCAGGCAATGAGCAGTTCTTC.